This TCR beta chain was captured by sequencing in a study of cytomegalovirus exposure and HLA in healthy donors. The study ran its PCR with 60 Vbeta and 13 Jbeta primers. Libraries were prepared by immunoSEQ multiplex PCR; TCRdb keeps only in-frame clonotypes and omits some of them. The table has approximately 100,000 clones, roughly 80% seen once. The CDR3 extends over 13 amino acids. CDR1 is MNHEY, CDR2 SMNVEV, per germline (reference sequence). Trimming removed 6 bases from V and 4 bases from J; junction bases left unmatched: 5. Points from the study as a whole: In an earlier analysis, most TCR beta V segments were productive about 87% or about 30% of the time. Later work associated 16,951 TCR beta sequences with HLA alleles at 0.05 false discovery rate. Three of the chains that were CMV-associated were confirmed in vitro to be specific for CMV antigens.

With regard to this clone: The antigen is unknown.

The sample was PBMCs. The clonotype originates from a female donor in good health and CMV-seropositive. The chain carries TRBV27 and TRBJ1-2; 7 bases line up with TRBD1. DNA for the CDR3: TGTGCCAGCAGCCGAAGGGACAGCTATGGCTACACCTTC. Translating gives CASSRRDSYGYTF.